This T cell receptor (beta chain) comes out of a study of spatial heterogeneity in lung cancer. Study at large: Available follow-up PBMC samples, collected a median of roughly 2 years post-resection, were sequenced. The average count in raw reads for each unique TCR and UMI combination exceeded nine appearances.

Study-level points and caveats: Follow-up blood showed ubiquitous expanded tumor TCRs less than blood at resection did.

At least ten counts were recorded for this clonotype. What it binds is unknown. Time point: blood at routine non-recurrence follow-up after resection. CDR1 and CDR2 (germline): KGHSH, LQKENI. This CDR3 has 15 amino acids. V was pared by 2 bases and J by 4 bases, with 13 bases between. Every cDNA TCR molecule received its own unique molecular identifier. A single record per CDR3 protein comes from TCRdb applying MiXCR to the 5' RACE reads. The sample records 110,000 or so distinct CDR3 sequences, 10% to 11% being singletons. The sequencing used PBMCs, collected at follow-up. This chain joins TRBV18 and TRBJ2-3; a possible D gene is TRBD1 (6 bases). The source is a female donor with early-stage non-small cell lung cancer. The CDR3 protein is CASSPLQGGPDTQYF. Written as DNA, the CDR3 is TGTGCCAGCTCACCATTACAGGGTGGCCCAGATACGCAGTATTTT.